These 4 T cell receptor beta chains were sequenced from one sample in a study of chemoradiotherapy in HPV16-positive cancers. The assay was immunoSEQ multiplex PCR, and TCRdb's table has in-frame clones only and misses some. Of approximately 13,000 clones listed, 89% are singletons. The material sequenced was blood, taken from a patient who underwent chemoradiotherapy. The receptors stem from a human donor with HPV-associated anogenital cancer.

The chain carries TRBV4-2 and TRBJ2-7; D is unclear. From germline, CDR1 is LGHNA and CDR2 YNFKEQ. The CDR3 is 17 amino acids. Trimming removed 2 bases at V and 3 bases at J, with 20 bases between. The CDR3 sequence: CASSQRASSGSLYEQYF. The CDR3 DNA sequence: TGTGCCAGCAGCCAAAGGGCGTCATCCGGGTCCCTCTACGAGCAGTACTTC.

The rearrangement joins TRBV15 to TRBJ2-3; 8 bases align to TRBD2. This CDR3 is 14 amino acids long. Germline trimming cut 4 bases from V and 3 bases from J; bases unmatched to any gene: 3. Germline V gene lookup returns CDR1 LNHNV and CDR2 YYDKDF (reference sequence). CDR3 sequence reads: CATSTSGSTDTQYF. In DNA, the CDR3 is TGTGCCACCAGCACCAGCGGGAGTACAGATACGCAGTATTTT.

The rearrangement uses TRBV5-1 and TRBJ2-5; D not certain. V shed 0 bases and J shed 4 bases, with 10 bases lying between them. This CDR3 region has 14 residues. Germline CDR1 and CDR2: SGHRS and YFSETQ. The CDR3, as DNA: TGCGCCAGCAGCTTGGCAGGTTTTGGAGAGACCCAGTACTTC. Its translation: CASSLAGFGETQYF.

The V and J genes are TRBV19 and TRBJ1-5, with 10 nucleotides matching TRBD1. The germline gives CDR1 LNHDA, CDR2 SQIVND (reference sequence). The CDR3 runs 15 residues. With V trimmed by 6 bases and J by 1 base, 3 bases remained unmatched. The CDR3, as DNA: TGTGCCAGTAGACCGGACAGGGGGAGCAATCAGCCCCAGCATTTT. Its translation: CASRPDRGSNQPQHF.